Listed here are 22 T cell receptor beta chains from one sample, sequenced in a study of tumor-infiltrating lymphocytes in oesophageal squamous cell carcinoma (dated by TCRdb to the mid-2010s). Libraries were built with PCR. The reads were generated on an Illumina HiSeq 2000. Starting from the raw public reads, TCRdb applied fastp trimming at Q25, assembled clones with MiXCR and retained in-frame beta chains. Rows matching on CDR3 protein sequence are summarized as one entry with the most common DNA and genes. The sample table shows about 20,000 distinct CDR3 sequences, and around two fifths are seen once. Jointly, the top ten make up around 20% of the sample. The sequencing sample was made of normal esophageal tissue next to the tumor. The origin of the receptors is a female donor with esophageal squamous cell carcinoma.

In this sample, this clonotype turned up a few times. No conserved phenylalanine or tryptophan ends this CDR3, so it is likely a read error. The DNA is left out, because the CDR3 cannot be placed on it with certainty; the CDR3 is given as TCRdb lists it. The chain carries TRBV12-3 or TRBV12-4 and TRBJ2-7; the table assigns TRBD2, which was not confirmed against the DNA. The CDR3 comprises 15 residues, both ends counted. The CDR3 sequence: CASSPRDSYGYTFGS.

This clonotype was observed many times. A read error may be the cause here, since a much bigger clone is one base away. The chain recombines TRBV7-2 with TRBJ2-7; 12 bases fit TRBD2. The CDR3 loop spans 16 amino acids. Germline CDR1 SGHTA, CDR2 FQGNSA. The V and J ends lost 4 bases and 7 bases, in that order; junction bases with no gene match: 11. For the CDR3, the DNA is TGTGCCAGCAGCTGGACTAGCGGGAACCTATACAATGAGCAGTACTTC. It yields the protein CASSWTSGNLYNEQYF.

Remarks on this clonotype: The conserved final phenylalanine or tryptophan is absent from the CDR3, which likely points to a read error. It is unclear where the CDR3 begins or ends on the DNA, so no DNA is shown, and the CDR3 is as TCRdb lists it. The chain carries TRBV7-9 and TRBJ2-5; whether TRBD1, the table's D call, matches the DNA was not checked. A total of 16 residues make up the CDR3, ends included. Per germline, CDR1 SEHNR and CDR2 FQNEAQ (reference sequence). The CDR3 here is CASSSTTGPYEQYFGS.

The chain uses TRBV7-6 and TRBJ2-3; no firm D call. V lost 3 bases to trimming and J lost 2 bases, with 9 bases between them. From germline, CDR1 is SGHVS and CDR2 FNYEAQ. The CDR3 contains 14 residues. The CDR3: CASSFELSTDTQYF. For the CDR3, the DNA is TGTGCCAGCAGCTTTGAACTATCCACAGATACGCAGTATTTT.

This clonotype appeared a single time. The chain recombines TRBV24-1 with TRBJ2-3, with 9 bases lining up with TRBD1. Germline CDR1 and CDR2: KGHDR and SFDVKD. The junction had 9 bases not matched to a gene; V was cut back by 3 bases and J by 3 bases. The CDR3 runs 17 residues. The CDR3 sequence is CATSDGGTGLSTDTQYF. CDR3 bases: TGTGCCACCAGTGATGGGGGGACAGGGTTGTCGACAGATACGCAGTATTTT.

The CDR3 reads CASSLGSGRGNEQFF. The DNA for the CDR3 is TGTGCCAGCAGCTTAGGTAGCGGGAGGGGCAATGAGCAGTTCTTC. The V and J genes are TRBV7-2 and TRBJ2-1; 11 positions agree with TRBD2. Germline-derived CDR1 and CDR2 are SGHTA and FQGNSA. V lost 1 base, J lost 6 bases, and 2 bases stayed unmatched. This CDR3 is built from 15 residues.

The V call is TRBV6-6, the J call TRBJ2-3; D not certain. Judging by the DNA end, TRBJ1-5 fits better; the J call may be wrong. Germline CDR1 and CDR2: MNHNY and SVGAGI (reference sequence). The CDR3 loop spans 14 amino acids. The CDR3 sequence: CASSRRKDLPNQHF. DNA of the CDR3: TGTGCCAGCAGCCGCAGGAAGGACCTTCCAAACCAGCATTTT.

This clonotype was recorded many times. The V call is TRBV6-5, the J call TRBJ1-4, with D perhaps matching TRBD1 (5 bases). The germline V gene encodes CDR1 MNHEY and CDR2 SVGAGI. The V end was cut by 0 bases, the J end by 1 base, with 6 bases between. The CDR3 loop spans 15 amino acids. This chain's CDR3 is CASSYSGLTNEKLFF. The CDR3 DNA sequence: TGTGCCAGCAGTTACTCGGGACTAACTAATGAAAAACTGTTTTTT.

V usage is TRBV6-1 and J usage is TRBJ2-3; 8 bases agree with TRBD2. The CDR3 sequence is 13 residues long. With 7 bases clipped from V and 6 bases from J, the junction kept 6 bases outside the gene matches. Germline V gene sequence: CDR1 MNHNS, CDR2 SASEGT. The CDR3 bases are TGTGCCAGCACGGCGGGGGGCATGGATACGCAGTATTTT. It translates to CASTAGGMDTQYF.

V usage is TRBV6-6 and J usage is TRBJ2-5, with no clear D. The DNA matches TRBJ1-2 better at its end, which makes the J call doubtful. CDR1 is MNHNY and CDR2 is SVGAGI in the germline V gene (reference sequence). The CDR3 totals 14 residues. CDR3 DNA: TGTGCCAGCAGTTACTCGAACGGGTGGGATGGCTACACCTTC. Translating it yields CASSYSNGWDGYTF.

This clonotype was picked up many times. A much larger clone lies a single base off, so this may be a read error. This chain's CDR3 is CASIYTEDYGYTF. In DNA, the CDR3 is TGTGCCAGCATCTATACAGAGGACTATGGCTACACCTTC. This chain uses TRBV7-9 with TRBJ1-2; D call uncertain. Looked up from germline, CDR1 is SEHNR and CDR2 is FQNEAQ (reference sequence). This CDR3 comprises 13 residues. The V and J ends lost 7 bases and 3 bases respectively, with 12 bases between them. Together with reference TRBV7-9 and TRBJ1-2, the CDR3 gives the full variable domain: DTGVSQNPRHKITKRGQNVTFRCDPISEHNRLYWYRQTLGQGPEFLTYFQNEAQLEKSRLLSDRFSAERPKGSFSTLEIQRTEQGDSAMYLCASIYTEDYGYTFGSGTRLTVV.

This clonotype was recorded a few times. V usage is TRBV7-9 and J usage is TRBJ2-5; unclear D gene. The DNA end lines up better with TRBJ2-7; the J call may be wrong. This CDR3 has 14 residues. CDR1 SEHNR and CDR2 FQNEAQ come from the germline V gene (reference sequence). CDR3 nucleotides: TGTGCCAGCAGCTTAGGGTACGGACGCGGCGAGCAGTACTTC. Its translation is CASSLGYGRGEQYF.

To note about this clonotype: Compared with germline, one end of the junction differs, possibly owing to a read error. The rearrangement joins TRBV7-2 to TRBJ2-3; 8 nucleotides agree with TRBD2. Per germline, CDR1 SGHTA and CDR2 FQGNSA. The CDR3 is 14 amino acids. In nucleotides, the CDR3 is TGTGCCAGCAGCCTAGCGGGTCGCACAGATACGCAGTATTTT. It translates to CASSLAGRTDTQYF.

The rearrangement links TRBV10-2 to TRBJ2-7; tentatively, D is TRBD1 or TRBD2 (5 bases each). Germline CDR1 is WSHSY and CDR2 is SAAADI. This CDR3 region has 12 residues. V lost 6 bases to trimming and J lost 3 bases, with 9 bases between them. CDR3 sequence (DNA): TGCGCCAGCAGCGGGGACGGCTACGAGCAGTACTTC. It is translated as CASSGDGYEQYF.

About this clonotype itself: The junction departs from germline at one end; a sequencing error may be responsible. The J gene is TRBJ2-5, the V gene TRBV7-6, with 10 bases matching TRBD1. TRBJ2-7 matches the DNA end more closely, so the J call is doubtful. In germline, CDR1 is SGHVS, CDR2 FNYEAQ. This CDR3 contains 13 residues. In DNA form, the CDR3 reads TGTGCCGGCAGCAGGGACAGGGGATACGAGCAGTACTTC. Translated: CAGSRDRGYEQYF.

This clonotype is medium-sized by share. CDR3 sequence (DNA): TGTGCCAGCAGCTCCTCGATTTGGGGCACTGAAGCTTTCTTT. It yields the protein CASSSSIWGTEAFF. The chain carries TRBV11-2 and TRBJ1-1; D is ambiguous. CDR3 length equals 14 residues. Trimming cost V 4 bases and J 4 bases, with 13 bases left between them. The germline V gene has CDR1 SGHAT and CDR2 FQNNGV.

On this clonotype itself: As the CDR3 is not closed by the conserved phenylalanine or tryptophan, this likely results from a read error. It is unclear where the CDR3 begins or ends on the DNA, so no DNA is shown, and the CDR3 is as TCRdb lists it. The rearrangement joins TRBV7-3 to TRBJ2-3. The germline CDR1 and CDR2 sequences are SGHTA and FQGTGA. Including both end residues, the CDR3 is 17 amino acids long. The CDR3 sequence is CASSSAWQIPTSSTLGT.

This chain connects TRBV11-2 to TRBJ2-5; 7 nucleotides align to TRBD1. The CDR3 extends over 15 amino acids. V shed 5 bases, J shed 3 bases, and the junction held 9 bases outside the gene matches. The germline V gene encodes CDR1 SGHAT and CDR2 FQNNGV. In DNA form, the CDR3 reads TGTGCCAGCAGCGCGGCCGGGACAGCAAAAGAGACCCAGTACTTC. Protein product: CASSAAGTAKETQYF.

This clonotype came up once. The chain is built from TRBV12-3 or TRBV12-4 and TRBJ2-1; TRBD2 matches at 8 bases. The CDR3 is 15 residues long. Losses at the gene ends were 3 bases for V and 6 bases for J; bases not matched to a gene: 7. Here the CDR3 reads CASSFWLAGSNEQFF. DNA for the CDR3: TGTGCCAGCAGTTTTTGGCTAGCGGGCTCCAATGAGCAGTTCTTC.

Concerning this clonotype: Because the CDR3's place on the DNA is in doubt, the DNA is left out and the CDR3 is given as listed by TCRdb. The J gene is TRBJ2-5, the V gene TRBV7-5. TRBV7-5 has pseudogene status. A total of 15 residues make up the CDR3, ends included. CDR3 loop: CISVPEAGPTHEQYF.

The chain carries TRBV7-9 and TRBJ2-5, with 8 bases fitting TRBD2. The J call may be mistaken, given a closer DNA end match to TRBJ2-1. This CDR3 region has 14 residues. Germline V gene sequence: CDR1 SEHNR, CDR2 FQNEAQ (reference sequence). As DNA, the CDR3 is TGTGCCAGCAGCCCGGGACTAGTGAGCAATGAGCAGTTCTTC. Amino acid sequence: CASSPGLVSNEQFF.

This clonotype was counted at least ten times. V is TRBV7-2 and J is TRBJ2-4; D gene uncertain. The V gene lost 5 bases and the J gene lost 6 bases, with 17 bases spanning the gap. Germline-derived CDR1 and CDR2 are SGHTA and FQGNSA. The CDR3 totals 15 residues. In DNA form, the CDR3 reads TGTGCCAGCAGCCCAGACCACAACAAGGGAAACATTCAGTACTTC. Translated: CASSPDHNKGNIQYF.